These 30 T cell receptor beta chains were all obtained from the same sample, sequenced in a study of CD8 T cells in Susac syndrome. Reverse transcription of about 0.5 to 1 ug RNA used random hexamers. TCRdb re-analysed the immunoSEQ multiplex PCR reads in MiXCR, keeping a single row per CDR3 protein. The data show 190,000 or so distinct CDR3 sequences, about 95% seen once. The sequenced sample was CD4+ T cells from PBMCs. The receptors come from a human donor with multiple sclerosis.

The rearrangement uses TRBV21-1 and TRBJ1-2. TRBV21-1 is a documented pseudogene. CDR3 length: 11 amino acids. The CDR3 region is CASPFNYGYTF. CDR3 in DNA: TGTGCCAGCCCGTTTAACTATGGCTACACCTTC.

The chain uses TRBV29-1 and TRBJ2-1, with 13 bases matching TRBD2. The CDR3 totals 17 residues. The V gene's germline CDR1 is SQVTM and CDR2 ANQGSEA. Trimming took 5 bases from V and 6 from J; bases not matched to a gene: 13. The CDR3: CSVSTMGLAGRSNEQFF. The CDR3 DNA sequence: TGCAGCGTTTCCACAATGGGACTAGCGGGGCGATCCAATGAGCAGTTCTTC.

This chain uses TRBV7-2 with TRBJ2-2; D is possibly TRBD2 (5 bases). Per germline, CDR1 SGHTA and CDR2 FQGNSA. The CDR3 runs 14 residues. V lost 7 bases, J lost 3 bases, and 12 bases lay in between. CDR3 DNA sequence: TGTGCCAGCAAAGCGGTTGGTCACACCGGGGAGCTGTTTTTT. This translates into CASKAVGHTGELFF. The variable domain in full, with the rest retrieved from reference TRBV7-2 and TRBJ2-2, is GAGVSQSPSNKVTEKGKDVELRCDPISGHTALYWYRQSLGQGLEFLIYFQGNSAPDKSGLPSDRFSAERTGGSVSTLTIQRTQQEDSAVYLCASKAVGHTGELFFGEGSRLTVL.

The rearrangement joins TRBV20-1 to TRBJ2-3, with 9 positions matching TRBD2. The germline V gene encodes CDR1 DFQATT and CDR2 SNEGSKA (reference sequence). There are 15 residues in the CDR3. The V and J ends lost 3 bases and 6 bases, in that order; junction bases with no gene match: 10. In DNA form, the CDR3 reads TGCAGTGCTAGGGACGGCGGGGGGGCTAGGGATACGCAGTATTTT. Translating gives CSARDGGGARDTQYF.

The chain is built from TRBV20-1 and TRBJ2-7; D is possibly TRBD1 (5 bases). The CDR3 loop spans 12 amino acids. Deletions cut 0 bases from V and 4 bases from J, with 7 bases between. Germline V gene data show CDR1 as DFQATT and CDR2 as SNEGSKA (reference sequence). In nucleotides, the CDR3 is TGCAGTGCTAGAGACCAGGGTTACGAGCAGTACTTC. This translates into CSARDQGYEQYF.

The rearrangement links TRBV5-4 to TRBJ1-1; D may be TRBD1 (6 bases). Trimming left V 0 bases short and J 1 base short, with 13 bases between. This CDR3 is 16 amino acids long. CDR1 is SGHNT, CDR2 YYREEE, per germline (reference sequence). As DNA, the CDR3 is TGTGCCAGCAGCTTGGTCAGGGGAATCCGGAACACTGAAGCTTTCTTT. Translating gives CASSLVRGIRNTEAFF.

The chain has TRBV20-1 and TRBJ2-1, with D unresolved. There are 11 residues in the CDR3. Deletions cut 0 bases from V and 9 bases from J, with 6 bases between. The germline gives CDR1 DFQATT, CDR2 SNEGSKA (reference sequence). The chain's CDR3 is CSAREGIEQFF. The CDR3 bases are TGCAGTGCTAGAGAGGGCATTGAGCAGTTCTTC.

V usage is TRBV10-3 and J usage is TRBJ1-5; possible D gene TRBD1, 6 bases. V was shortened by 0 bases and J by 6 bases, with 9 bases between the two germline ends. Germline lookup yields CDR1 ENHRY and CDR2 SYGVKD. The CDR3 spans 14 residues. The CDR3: CAISESGAGQPQHF. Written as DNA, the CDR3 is TGTGCCATCAGTGAGTCGGGGGCCGGTCAGCCCCAGCATTTT.

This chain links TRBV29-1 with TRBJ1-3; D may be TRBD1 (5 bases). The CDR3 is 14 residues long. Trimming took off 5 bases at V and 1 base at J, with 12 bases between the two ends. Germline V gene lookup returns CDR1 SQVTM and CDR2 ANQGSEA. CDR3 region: CSVQARQSGNTIYF. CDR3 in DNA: TGCAGCGTTCAGGCCAGACAGTCTGGAAACACCATATATTTT.

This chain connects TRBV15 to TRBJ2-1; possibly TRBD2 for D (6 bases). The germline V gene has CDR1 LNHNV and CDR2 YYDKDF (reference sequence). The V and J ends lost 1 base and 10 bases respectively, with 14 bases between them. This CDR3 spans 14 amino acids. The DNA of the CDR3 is TGTGCCACCAGCAGAGTGATCTGGGAGGTGGAGCAGTTCTTC. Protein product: CATSRVIWEVEQFF.

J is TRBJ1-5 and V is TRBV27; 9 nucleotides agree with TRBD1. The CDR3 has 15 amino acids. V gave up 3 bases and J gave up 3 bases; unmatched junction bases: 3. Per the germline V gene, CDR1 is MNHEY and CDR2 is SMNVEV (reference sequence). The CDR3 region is CASSFGTGNNQPQHF. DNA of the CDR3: TGTGCCAGCAGTTTCGGGACAGGGAACAATCAGCCCCAGCATTTT.

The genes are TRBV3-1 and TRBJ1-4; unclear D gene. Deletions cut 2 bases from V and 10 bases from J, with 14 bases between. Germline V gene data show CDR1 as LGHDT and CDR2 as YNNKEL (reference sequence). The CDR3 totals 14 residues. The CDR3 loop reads CASSQWGDEGKLFF. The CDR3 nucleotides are TGTGCCAGCAGCCAATGGGGTGATGAGGGAAAACTGTTTTTT.

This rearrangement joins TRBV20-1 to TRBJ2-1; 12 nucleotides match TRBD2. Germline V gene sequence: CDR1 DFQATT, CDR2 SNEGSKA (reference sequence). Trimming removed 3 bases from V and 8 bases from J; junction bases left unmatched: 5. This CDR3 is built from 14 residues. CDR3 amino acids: CSASGTSGLYEQFF. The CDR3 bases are TGCAGTGCTAGCGGGACTAGCGGGCTCTATGAGCAGTTCTTC.

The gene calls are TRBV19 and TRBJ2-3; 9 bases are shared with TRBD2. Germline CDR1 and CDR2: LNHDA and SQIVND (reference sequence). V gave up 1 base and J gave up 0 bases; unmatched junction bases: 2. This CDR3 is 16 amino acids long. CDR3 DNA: TGTGCCAGTAGTATAGCGGCGGGGGGGAGCACAGATACGCAGTATTTT. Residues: CASSIAAGGSTDTQYF.

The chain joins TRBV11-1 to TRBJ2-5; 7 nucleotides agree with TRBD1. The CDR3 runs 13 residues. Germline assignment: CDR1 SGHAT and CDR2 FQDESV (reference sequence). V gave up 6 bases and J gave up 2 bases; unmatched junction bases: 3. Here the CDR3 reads CASSLGQQETQYF. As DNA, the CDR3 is TGTGCCAGCAGTTTGGGACAGCAAGAGACCCAGTACTTC.

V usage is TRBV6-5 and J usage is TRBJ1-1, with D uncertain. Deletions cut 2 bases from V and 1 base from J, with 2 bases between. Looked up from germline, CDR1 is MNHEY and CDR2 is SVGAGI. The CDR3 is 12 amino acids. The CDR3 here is CASSYANTEAFF. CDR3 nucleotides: TGTGCCAGCAGTTACGCGAACACTGAAGCTTTCTTT.

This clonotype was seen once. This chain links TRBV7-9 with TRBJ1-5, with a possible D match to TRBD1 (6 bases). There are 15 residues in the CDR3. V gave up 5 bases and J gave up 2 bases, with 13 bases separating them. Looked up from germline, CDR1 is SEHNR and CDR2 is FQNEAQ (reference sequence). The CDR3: CASSRAGEGNQPQHF. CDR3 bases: TGTGCCAGCAGCCGGGCAGGGGAAGGCAATCAGCCCCAGCATTTT.

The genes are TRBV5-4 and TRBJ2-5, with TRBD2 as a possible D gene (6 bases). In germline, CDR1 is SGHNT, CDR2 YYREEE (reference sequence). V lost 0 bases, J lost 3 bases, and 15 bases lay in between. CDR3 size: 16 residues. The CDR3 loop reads CASSLGAGMLKETQYF. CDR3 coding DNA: TGTGCCAGCAGCTTGGGGGCGGGGATGTTGAAAGAGACCCAGTACTTC.

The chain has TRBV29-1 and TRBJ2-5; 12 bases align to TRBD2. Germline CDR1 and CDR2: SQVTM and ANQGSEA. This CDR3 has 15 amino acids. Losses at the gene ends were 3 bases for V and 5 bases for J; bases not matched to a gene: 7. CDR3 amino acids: CSVEASGGARETQYF. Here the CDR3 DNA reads TGCAGCGTTGAGGCTAGCGGGGGGGCAAGGGAGACCCAGTACTTC.

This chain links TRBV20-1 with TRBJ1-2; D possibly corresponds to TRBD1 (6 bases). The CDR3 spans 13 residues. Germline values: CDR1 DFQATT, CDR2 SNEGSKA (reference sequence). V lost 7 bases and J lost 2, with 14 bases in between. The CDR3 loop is CSGRDIENYGYTF. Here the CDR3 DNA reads TGCAGTGGCCGGGACATCGAGAACTATGGCTACACCTTC.

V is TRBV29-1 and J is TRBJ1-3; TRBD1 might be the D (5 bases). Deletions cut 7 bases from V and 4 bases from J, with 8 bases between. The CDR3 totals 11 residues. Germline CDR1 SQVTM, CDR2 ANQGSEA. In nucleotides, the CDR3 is TGCAGCGCCCACAGGGGAAACACCATATATTTT. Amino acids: CSAHRGNTIYF.

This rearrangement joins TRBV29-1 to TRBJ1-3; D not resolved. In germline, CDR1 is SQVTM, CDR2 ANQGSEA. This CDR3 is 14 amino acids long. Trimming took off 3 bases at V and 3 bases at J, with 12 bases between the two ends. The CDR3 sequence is CSVDLREGGNTIYF. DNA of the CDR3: TGCAGCGTTGACCTTAGAGAGGGTGGAAACACCATATATTTT.

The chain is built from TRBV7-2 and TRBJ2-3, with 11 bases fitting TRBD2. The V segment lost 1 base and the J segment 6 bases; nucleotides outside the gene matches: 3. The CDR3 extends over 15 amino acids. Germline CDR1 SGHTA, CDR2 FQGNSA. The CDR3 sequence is CASSLVLAGADTQYF. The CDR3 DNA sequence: TGTGCCAGCAGCTTAGTACTAGCGGGGGCTGATACGCAGTATTTT. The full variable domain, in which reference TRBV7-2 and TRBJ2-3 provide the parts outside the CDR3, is GAGVSQSPSNKVTEKGKDVELRCDPISGHTALYWYRQSLGQGLEFLIYFQGNSAPDKSGLPSDRFSAERTGGSVSTLTIQRTQQEDSAVYLCASSLVLAGADTQYFGPGTRLTVL.

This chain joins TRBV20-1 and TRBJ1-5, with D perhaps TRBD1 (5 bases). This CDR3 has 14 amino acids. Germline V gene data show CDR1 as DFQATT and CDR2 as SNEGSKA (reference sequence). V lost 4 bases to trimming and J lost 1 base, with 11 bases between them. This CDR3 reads CSATGLVSNQPQHF. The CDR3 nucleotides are TGCAGTGCTACAGGGTTGGTGAGCAATCAGCCCCAGCATTTT.

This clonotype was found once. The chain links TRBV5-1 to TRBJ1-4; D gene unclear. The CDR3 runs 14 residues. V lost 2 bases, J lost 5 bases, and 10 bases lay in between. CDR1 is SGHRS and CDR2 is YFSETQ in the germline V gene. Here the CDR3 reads CASSFLIKNEKLFF. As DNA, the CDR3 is TGCGCCAGCAGCTTTCTAATTAAGAATGAAAAACTGTTTTTT. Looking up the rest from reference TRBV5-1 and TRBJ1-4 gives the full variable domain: KAGVTQTPRYLIKTRGQQVTLSCSPISGHRSVSWYQQTPGQGLQFLFEYFSETQRNKGNFPGRFSGRQFSNSRSEMNVSTLELGDSALYLCASSFLIKNEKLFFGSGTQLSVL.

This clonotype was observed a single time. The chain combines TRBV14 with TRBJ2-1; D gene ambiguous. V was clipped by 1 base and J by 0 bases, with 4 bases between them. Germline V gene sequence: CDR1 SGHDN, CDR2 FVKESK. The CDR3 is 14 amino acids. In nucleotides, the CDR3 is TGTGCCAGCAGCCAAGCTACCTCCTACAATGAGCAGTTCTTC. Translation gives CASSQATSYNEQFF.

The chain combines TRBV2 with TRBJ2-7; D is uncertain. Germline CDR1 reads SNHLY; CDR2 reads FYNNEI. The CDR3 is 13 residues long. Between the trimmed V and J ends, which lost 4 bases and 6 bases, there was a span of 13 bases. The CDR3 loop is CASSAQDTGEQYV. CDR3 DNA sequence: TGTGCCAGCAGTGCTCAAGACACCGGCGAGCAGTACGTC.

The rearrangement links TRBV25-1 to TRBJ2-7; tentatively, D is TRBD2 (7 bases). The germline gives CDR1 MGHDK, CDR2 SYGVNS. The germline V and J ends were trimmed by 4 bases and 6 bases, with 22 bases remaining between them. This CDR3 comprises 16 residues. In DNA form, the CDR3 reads TGTGCCAGCAGTGCCCCCCGGGGGGCCCTTATCCGCGAGCAGTACTTC. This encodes CASSAPRGALIREQYF.

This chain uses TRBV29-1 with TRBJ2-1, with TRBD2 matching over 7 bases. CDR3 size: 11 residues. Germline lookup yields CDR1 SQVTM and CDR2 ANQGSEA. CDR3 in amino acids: CSGGVYNEQFF. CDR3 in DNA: TGCAGTGGGGGGGTCTACAATGAGCAGTTCTTC.

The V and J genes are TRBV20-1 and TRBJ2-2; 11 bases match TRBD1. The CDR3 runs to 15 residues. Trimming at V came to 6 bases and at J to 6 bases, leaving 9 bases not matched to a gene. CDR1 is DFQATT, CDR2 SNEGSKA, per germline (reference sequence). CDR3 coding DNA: TGCAGTGCCCTAAATGGACAGGGGGCCTCCGGGGAGCTGTTTTTT. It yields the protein CSALNGQGASGELFF.